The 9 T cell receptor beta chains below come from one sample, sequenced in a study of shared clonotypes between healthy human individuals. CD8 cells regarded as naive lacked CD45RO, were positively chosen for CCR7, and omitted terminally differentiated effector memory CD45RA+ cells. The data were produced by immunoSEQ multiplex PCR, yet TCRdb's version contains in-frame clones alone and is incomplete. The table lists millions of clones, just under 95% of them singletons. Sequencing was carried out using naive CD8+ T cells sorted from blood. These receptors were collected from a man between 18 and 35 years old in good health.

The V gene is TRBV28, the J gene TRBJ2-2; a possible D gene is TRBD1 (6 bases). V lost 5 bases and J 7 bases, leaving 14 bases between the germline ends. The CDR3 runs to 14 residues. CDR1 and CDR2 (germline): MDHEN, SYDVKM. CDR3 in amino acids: CASSPQGTGGELFF. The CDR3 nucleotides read TGTGCCAGCAGTCCCCAGGGGACCGGCGGGGAGCTGTTTTTT.

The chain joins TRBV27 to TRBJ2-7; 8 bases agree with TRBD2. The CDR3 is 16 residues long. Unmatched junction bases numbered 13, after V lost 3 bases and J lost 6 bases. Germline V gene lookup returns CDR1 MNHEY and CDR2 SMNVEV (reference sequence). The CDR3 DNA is TGTGCCAGCAGTTTCAATGGGGCGGGGGGCCAAACCGAGCAGTACTTC. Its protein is CASSFNGAGGQTEQYF.

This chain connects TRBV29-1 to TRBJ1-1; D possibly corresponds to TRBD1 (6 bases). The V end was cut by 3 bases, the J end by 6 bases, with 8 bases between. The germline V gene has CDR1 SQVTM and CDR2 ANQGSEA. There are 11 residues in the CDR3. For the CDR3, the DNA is TGCAGCGTTGACGGGGGCGCTGAAGCTTTCTTT. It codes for CSVDGGAEAFF.

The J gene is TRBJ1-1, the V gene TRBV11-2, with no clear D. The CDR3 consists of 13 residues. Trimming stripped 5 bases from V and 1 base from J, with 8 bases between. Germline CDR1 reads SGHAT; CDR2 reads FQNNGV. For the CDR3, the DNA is TGTGCCAGCAGCCCGCTGGGGAACACTGAAGCTTTCTTT. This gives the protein CASSPLGNTEAFF.

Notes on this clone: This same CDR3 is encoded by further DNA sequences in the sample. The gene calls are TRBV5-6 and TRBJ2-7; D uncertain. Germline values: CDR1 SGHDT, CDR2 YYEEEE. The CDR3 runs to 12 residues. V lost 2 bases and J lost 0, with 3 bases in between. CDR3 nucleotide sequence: TGTGCCAGCAGCTTTAGCTCCTACGAGCAGTACTTC. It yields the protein CASSFSSYEQYF.

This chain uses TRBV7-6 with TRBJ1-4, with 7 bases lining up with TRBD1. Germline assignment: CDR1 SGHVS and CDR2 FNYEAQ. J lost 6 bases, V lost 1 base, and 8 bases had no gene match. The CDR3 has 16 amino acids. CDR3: CASSLGIDREDEKLFF. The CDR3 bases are TGTGCCAGCAGCTTAGGGATTGACAGGGAGGATGAAAAACTGTTTTTT.

CDR3 bases: TGTGCCAGCAGTGTGCTCAGGGAACACTACGAGCAGTACTTC. Translation: CASSVLREHYEQYF. V and J are TRBV2 and TRBJ2-7; D possibly corresponds to TRBD1 (5 bases). Trimming pared 4 bases from V and 3 bases from J, leaving 13 bases between. Germline CDR1 SNHLY, CDR2 FYNNEI. The CDR3 consists of 14 residues.

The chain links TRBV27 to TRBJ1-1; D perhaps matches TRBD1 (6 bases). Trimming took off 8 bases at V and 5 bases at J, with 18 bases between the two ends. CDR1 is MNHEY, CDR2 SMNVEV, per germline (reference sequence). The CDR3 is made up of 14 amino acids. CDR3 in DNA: TGTGCCAGCGGTCGCGGCCAGGGGAGAACTGAAGCTTTCTTT. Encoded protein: CASGRGQGRTEAFF.

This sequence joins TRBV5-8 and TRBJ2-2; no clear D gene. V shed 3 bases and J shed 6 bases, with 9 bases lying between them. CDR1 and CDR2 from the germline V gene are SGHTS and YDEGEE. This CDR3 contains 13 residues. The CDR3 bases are TGTGCCAGCAGCTCCGGTCTGGCCGGGGAGCTGTTTTTT. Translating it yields CASSSGLAGELFF.